This T cell receptor beta chain originates from a study of Graves' ophthalmopathy and Graves' hyperthyroidism. Study outcomes and limitations: For separating ophthalmopathy from stable hyperthyroidism, a 13-signature model gave 85% to 90% sensitivity and roughly 78% specificity.

This CDR3 spans 15 amino acids. Trimming stripped 2 bases from V and 9 bases from J, with 15 bases between. Germline lookup yields CDR1 SGHDT and CDR2 YYEEEE. From RNA, the CDR3 regions of TCR beta chains were amplified and sequenced. The first round was an RT-PCR with HTBI primers, and the second round was a multiplex PCR. TCRdb re-called the multiplex PCR reads through MiXCR, storing one row per CDR3 protein. This sample yields around 1.1 million distinct CDR3 sequences, of which around a third are seen a single time; 11% belongs to the top ten. This clonotype was counted many times. No antigen is known for it. No donor had other autoimmune disease, uncontrolled infection, pregnancy or lactation.

This TCR came from an adult man with Graves' hyperthyroidism. This chain links TRBV5-6 with TRBJ1-6, with D hard to call. Sequencing input: peripheral blood or thyroid tissue (not recorded which). The CDR3 nucleotides read TGTGCCAGCAGCTTTACGGGCCATCTGATTTCACCCCTCCACTTT. Protein product: CASSFTGHLISPLHF.